The clone carrying this T cell receptor beta chain occurred many times. CDR1 is SNHLY, CDR2 FYNNEI, per germline. The CDR3 length is 15 residues. The V segment lost 6 bases and the J segment 5 bases; nucleotides outside the gene matches: 11. These data belong to a study of regulatory T cells in long-lasting Graves disease. Building of the TCR beta libraries involved iRepertoire HTBI primers and Arm-PCR of CDR3 regions. TCRdb recomputed calls from the multiplex PCR reads with MiXCR, one row per CDR3 protein. The data contain more than 300,000 distinct CDR3 sequences, 15% to 20% of them seen just once; the ten biggest clones take up roughly a fifth. Regarding time point: newly diagnosed GD, antithyroid drugs for less than 3 months. Extracted PBMC RNA gave rise to the TCR library. These sequences were also reported in another study, on T cells in Graves' hyperthyroidism and ophthalmopathy. That source notes: HTBI primers drove first-round RT-PCR of the TCR CDR3.

The sequencing used peripheral blood mononuclear cells (PBMCs), collected at new diagnosis, from a patient treated with antithyroid drugs. V gene TRBV2 combines with J gene TRBJ2-3, with TRBD2 matching 7 bases. The clonotype comes from a woman between 18 and 29 years old with Graves disease. In DNA form, the CDR3 reads TGTGCCAGCAGGGGTGTCGCGGGAGCGGGAGATACGCAGTATTTT. This translates into CASRGVAGAGDTQYF.